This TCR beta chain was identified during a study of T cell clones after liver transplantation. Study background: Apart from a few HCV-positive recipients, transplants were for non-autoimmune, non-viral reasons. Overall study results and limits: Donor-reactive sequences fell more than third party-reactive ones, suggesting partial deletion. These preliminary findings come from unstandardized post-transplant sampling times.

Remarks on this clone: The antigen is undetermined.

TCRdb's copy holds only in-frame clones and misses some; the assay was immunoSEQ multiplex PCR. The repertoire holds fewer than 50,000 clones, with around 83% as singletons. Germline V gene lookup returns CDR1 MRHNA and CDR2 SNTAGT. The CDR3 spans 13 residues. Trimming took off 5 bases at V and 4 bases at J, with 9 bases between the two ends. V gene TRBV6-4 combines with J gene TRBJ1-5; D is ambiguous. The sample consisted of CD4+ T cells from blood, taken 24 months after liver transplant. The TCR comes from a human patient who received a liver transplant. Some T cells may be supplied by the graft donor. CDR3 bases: TGTGCCAGCAGTCTTTCGGGGAATCAGCCCCAGCATTTT. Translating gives CASSLSGNQPQHF.